This T cell receptor (beta chain) was identified in a study of graft-versus-host responses after intestinal transplantation. The study, taken as a whole, reports: Individuals who had graft-donor T cell macrochimerism had allografts that showed high graft-versus-host to host-versus-graft clonal ratios.

About this clone itself: As yet, its antigen is unknown.

V was cut by 1 base and J by 6 bases, with 10 bases left in between. This CDR3 has 14 amino acids. The V gene's germline CDR1 is SNHLY and CDR2 FYNNEI. Assay: immunoSEQ multiplex PCR; the TCRdb copy retains only in-frame clones and omits some. The data show approximately 12,000 clones, approximately 88% seen once. Sample: PBMCs, taken around 300 days after intestinal transplant. The clonotype was recovered from a human patient who received an intestinal transplant, so some T cells may come from the graft donor. The rearrangement links TRBV2 to TRBJ1-3; D is ambiguous. As DNA, the CDR3 is TGTGCCAGCAGTGAAGTCGCGAGAGAAAACACCATATATTTT. This translates into CASSEVARENTIYF.